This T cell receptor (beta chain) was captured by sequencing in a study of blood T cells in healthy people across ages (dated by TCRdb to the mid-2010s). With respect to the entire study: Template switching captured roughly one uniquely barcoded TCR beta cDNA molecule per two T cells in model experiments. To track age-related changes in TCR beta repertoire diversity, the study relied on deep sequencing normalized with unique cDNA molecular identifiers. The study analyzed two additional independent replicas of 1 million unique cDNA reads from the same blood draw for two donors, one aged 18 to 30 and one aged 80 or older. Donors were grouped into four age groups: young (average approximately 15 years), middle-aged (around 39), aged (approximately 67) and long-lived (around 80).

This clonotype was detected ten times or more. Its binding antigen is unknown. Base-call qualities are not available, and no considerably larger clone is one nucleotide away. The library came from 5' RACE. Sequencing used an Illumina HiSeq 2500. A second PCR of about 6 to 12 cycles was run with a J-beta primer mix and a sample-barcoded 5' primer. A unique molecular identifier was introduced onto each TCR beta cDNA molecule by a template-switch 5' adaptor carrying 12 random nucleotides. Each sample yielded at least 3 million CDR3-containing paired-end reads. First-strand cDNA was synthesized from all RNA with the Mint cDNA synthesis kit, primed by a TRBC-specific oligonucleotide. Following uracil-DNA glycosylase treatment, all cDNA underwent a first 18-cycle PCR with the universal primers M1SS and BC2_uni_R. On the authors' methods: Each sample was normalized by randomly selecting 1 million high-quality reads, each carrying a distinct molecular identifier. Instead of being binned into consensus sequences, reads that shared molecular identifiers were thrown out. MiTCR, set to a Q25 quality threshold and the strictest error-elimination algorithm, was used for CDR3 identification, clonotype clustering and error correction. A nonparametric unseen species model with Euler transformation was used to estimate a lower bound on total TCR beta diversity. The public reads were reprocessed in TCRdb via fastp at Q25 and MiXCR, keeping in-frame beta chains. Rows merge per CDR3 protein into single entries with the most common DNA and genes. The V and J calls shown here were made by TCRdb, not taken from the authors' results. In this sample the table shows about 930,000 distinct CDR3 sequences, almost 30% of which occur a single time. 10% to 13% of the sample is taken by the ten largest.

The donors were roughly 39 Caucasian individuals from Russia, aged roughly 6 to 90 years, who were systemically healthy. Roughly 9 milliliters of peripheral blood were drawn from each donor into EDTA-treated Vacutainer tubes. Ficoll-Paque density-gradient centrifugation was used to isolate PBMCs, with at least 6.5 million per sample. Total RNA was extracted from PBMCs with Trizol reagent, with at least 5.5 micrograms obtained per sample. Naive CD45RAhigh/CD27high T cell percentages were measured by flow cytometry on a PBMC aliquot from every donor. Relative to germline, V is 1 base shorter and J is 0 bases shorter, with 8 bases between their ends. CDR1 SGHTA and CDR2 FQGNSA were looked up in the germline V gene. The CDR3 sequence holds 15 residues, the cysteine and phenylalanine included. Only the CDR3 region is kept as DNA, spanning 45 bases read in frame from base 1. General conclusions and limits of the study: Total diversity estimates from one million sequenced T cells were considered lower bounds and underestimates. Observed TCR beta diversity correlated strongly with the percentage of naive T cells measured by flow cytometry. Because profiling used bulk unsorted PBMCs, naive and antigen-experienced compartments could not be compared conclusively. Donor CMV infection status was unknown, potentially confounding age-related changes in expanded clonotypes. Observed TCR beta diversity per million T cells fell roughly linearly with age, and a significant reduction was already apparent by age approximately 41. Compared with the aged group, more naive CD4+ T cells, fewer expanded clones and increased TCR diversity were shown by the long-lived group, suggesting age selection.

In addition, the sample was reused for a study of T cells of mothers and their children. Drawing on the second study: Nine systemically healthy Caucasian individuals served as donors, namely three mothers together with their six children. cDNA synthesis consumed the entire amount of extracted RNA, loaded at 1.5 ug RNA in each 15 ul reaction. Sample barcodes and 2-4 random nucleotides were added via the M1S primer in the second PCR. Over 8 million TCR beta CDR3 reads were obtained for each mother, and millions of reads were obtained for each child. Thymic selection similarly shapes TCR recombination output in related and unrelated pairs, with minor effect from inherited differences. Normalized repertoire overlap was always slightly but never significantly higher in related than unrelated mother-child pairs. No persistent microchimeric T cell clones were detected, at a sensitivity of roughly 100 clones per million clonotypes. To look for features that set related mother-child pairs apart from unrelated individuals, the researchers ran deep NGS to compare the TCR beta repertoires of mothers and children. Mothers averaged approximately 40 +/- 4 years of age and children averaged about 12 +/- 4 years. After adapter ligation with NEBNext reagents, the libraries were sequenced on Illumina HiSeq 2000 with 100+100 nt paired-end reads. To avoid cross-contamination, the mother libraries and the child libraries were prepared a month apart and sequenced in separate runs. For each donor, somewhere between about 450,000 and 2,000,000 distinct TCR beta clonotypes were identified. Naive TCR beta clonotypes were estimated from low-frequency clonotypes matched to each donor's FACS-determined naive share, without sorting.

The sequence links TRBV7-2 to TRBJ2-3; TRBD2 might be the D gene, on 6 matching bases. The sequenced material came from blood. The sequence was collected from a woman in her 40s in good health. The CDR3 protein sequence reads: CASSLVAGSTDTQYF. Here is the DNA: TGTGCCAGCAGCTTAGTCGCGGGGAGCACAGATACGCAGTATTTT.